These T cell receptor beta chains were read from a single sample in a study of blood T cell repertoires in COVID-19. Assay: immunoSEQ multiplex PCR; the TCRdb copy retains only in-frame clones and omits some. The profile shows about 210,000 clones, roughly 88% of them singletons. Specimen: peripheral blood. The receptors were gathered from a man aged 50-59 years with active or convalescent COVID-19. Each CDR3 is given with its conserved first and last residue. Each record gives: clone size, J gene, V gene, D gene, CDR3 protein, CDR3 DNA. D genes are given only for firm matches. Some rows have no size entry. The others give once, few or many, or a class for an expanded clone.

. TRBJ1-1 TRBV2 TRBD1 CASSAQGANTEAFF TGTGCCAGCAGTGCACAGGGGGCTAACACTGAAGCTTTCTTT
once TRBJ2-5 TRBV4-3 . CASSQGPPNGETQYF TGCGCCAGCAGCCAAGGTCCCCCCAACGGGGAGACCCAGTACTTC
once TRBJ2-7 TRBV19 TRBD2 CASSIIGLAGVEQYF TGTGCCAGTAGTATTATCGGACTAGCGGGAGTGGAGCAGTACTTC
. TRBJ2-1 TRBV11-2 TRBD2 CASSLTSGQWNEQFF TGTGCCAGCAGCTTAACTAGCGGGCAATGGAATGAGCAGTTCTTC
. TRBJ2-1 TRBV13 . CASSLAPPGDNEQFF TGTGCCAGCAGCTTGGCGCCCCCGGGGGACAATGAGCAGTTCTTC
. TRBJ1-1 TRBV9 . CASSVAQNTEAFF TGTGCCAGCAGCGTAGCCCAGAACACTGAAGCTTTCTTT
. TRBJ2-7 TRBV7-2 . CASNPGQRSGEQYF TGTGCCAGCAACCCCGGACAGAGATCGGGAGAGCAGTACTTC
. TRBJ2-1 TRBV6-5 TRBD2 CASARTSGYNEQFF TGTGCCAGCGCACGAACTAGCGGGTACAATGAGCAGTTCTTC
. TRBJ2-1 TRBV6-5 . CASQFYNEQFF TGTGCCAGCCAGTTCTACAATGAGCAGTTCTTC
. TRBJ2-1 TRBV28 . CASSRVMNEQFF TGTGCCAGCAGCAGGGTTATGAATGAGCAGTTCTTC
. TRBJ1-5 TRBV7-3 TRBD1 CASRGPGQGNNQPQHF TGTGCCAGCAGGGGACCGGGACAGGGGAACAATCAGCCCCAGCATTTT
. TRBJ1-4 TRBV20-1 . CSASVAPNEKLFF TGCAGTGCTAGTGTGGCACCGAATGAAAAACTGTTTTTT
. TRBJ1-6 TRBV11-1 . CASSTGQLRDSPLHF TGTGCCAGCAGCACCGGACAGTTAAGGGATTCACCCCTCCACTTT
. TRBJ1-1 TRBV6-5 . CASSYSRHNTEAFF TGTGCCAGCAGTTACTCGAGGCACAACACTGAAGCTTTCTTT
. TRBJ2-3 TRBV28 TRBD1 CASSSTGGKGDTQYF TGTGCCAGCAGTTCCACAGGGGGCAAGGGAGATACGCAGTATTTT
. TRBJ1-5 TRBV3-1/TRBV3-2 . CASSQQSDSNQPQHF TGTGCCAGCAGCCAACAGTCAGATAGCAATCAGCCCCAGCATTTT
. TRBJ1-1 TRBV12-3/TRBV12-4 TRBD1 CASSPDRGTEAFF TGTGCCAGCAGTCCGGACAGGGGGACTGAAGCTTTCTTT
. TRBJ2-4 TRBV28 . CASSSTALGIQYF TGTGCCAGCAGTTCAACAGCCCTGGGCATTCAGTACTTC
. TRBJ2-1 TRBV3-1/TRBV3-2 . CASSQGPGGHYNEQFF TGTGCCAGCAGCCAAGGGCCCGGGGGGCATTACAATGAGCAGTTCTTC
once TRBJ2-3 TRBV7-9 TRBD2 CASSHAGGRTDTQYF TGTGCCAGCAGCCATGCCGGGGGGAGGACAGATACGCAGTATTTT
. TRBJ2-1 TRBV5-1 . CASSLGQLNEQFF TGCGCCAGCAGCTTGGGACAGCTCAATGAGCAGTTCTTC
. TRBJ2-5 TRBV9 . CASSVATTTGFGGNQETQYF TGTGCCAGCAGCGTAGCTACGACCACCGGGTTTGGGGGGAACCAAGAGACCCAGTACTTC
. TRBJ2-4 TRBV2 TRBD2 CASSVAGGSLSIQYF TGTGCCAGCAGTGTAGCGGGAGGGAGCCTCTCCATTCAGTACTTC
. TRBJ2-2 TRBV19 . CASSIAHPGTGELFF TGTGCCAGTAGTATAGCACACCCGGGGACCGGGGAGCTGTTTTTT
. TRBJ2-7 TRBV5-1 . CASSLAAQGDEQYF TGCGCCAGCAGCTTGGCCGCACAGGGAGACGAGCAGTACTTC
. TRBJ2-5 TRBV7-2 . CASSDRYRGTQYF TGTGCCAGCAGTGATCGCTATAGGGGGACCCAGTACTTC
. TRBJ2-1 TRBV3-1/TRBV3-2 TRBD2 CASSQGLAVPYNEQFF TGTGCCAGCAGCCAAGGACTAGCGGTCCCCTACAATGAGCAGTTCTTC
. TRBJ2-3 TRBV29-1 TRBD2 CSGGGAPPDTQYF TGCAGCGGCGGGGGGGCCCCCCCAGATACGCAGTATTTT
. TRBJ2-4 TRBV5-6 TRBD1 CASSHRDRGEYF TGTGCCAGCAGCCATCGAGACAGGGGGGAGTACTTC
once TRBJ2-7 TRBV13 TRBD2 CASSSSGLTYEQYF TGTGCCAGCAGCTCTAGCGGGCTTACCTACGAGCAGTACTTC
. TRBJ2-3 TRBV7-3 . CASSPGGDTQYF TGTGCCAGCAGCCCTGGAGGGGATACGCAGTATTTT
. TRBJ1-5 TRBV19 . CASSMGGRGNQPQHF TGTGCCAGTAGCATGGGGGGAAGGGGCAATCAGCCCCAGCATTTT
few TRBJ1-4 TRBV28 TRBD1 CASSSPDRVGEKLFF TGTGCCAGCAGCTCCCCCGACAGGGTTGGTGAAAAACTGTTTTTT
. TRBJ2-3 TRBV18 . CASSPFGADTQYF TGTGCCAGCTCACCGTTCGGGGCAGATACGCAGTATTTT
few TRBJ2-3 TRBV29-1 TRBD1 CSVDGQGDTQYF TGCAGCGTTGATGGACAGGGAGATACGCAGTATTTT
. TRBJ1-1 TRBV6-5 TRBD1 CASSSQGQGETEAFF TGTGCCAGCAGTTCTCAAGGACAGGGGGAAACTGAAGCTTTCTTT
. TRBJ1-1 TRBV6-2/TRBV6-3 . CASSYGGAREAFF TGTGCCAGCAGTTATGGCGGGGCTCGGGAAGCTTTCTTT
. TRBJ1-5 TRBV18 TRBD1 CASSPPDRGENQPQHF TGTGCCAGCTCACCACCGGACAGGGGGGAGAATCAGCCCCAGCATTTT
. TRBJ2-1 TRBV2 . CASMRGYDEQFF TGTGCCAGCATGAGAGGGTACGATGAGCAGTTCTTC
. TRBJ1-2 TRBV5-6 TRBD1 CASSLVTGGADGYTF TGTGCCAGCAGCTTGGTGACAGGGGGCGCCGATGGCTACACCTTC